This TCR beta chain was recovered during a study of blood T cell repertoires in COVID-19. Whole-study context: Donors in the United States, Italy and Spain gave samples during acute or convalescent COVID-19. PBMCs, B-cell-depleted T cells, or T cells were the source of the cDNA or gDNA that made up the material.

Seattle-derived patients entered the study during active infection and were followed longitudinally. Original handling: Nucleated cell number was recorded as an estimate derived from reference gene primer amplification. Sequencing used immunoSEQ multiplex PCR; TCRdb keeps in-frame clones, though not all of them. The D gene and trimming were derived from the DNA, and the V and J assignments and clone size from that table. The sample lists around 220,000 clones; 84% were seen once. The CDR3 contains 15 residues. Looked up from germline, CDR1 is SGHTA and CDR2 is FQGTGA. The germline V and J ends were trimmed by 4 bases and 7 bases, with 16 bases remaining between them.

Sequenced sample: peripheral blood. The sequence derives from a woman of 80 years or more with COVID-19, enrolled during active disease. The chain employs TRBV7-3 and TRBJ2-2, with D tentatively TRBD2 (5 bases). CDR3 coding DNA: TGTGCCAGCAGCTCAACGGTATCGGGGTTCGGGGAGCTGTTTTTT. Translated: CASSSTVSGFGELFF.